These 22 T cell receptor beta chains were sequenced from one sample in a study of Tregs in tolerant kidney transplant recipients. Sequencing was performed with immunoSEQ multiplex PCR; in TCRdb, only in-frame clones are kept and a portion is missing. The sample holds roughly 32,000 clones. This specimen was CD8+ T cells from blood, taken before the transplant. These receptors came from a human donor who received a combined kidney and bone marrow transplant.

With respect to this clone: Read coverage stops 3 residues before the CDR3 terminus; the germline J gene supplies the remainder. The chain couples TRBV6-1 to TRBJ1-4, with a tentative D call TRBD1 (5 bases). The CDR3 length is 16 residues. Germline V gene lookup returns CDR1 MNHNS and CDR2 SASEGT. The ends were cut back, 0 bases at V and 8 bases at J, with 16 bases in the middle. The sequenced part of the CDR3 DNA is TGTGCCAGCAGTGAAGCTGAGAGGACAAACGGCGAAAAA. Protein: CASSEAERTNGEK. From start to end, the CDR3 is CASSEAERTNGEKLFF.

With regard to this clone: The sequence runs out 3 residues before the end of the CDR3; the remainder is reconstructed from the germline J gene. The chain combines TRBV7-9 with TRBJ2-1; 7 nucleotides align to TRBD2. Germline assignment: CDR1 SEHNR and CDR2 FQNEAQ (reference sequence). The CDR3 sequence is 14 residues long. Trimming took 3 bases from V and 7 from J; bases not matched to a gene: 6. CDR3 DNA (partial): TGTGCCAGCAGCTTGGGCGGGAGTGGAAATGAG. Translated, it gives CASSLGGSGNE. The full CDR3 is CASSLGGSGNEQFF.

A note on this clone: The read stops 3 residues short of the end of the CDR3; the missing end is completed from the germline J gene. The V gene is TRBV19, the J gene TRBJ1-1; 9 bases match TRBD1. This CDR3 comprises 14 residues. Germline V lookup: CDR1 LNHDA, CDR2 SQIVND (reference sequence). V lost 5 bases to trimming and J lost 3 bases; unmatched junction nucleotides: 4. CDR3 region: CASSPTGGYTEAFF. Partial CDR3 DNA: TGTGCCAGTAGTCCGACAGGGGGGTACACTGAA.

Comment on this clone: The read is 3 residues too short to cover the CDR3 end, so that end is filled in from the germline J gene. The chain uses TRBV10-3 and TRBJ1-1, with D unresolved. V lost 0 bases, J lost 4 bases, and 12 bases lay in between. This CDR3 has 15 amino acids. Germline loops: CDR1 ENHRY, CDR2 SYGVKD. The sequenced CDR3 bases are TGTGCCATCAGTGAGTCGGTCCTTACGGGCACTGAA. This codes for CAISESVLTGTE. The entire CDR3 sequence reads CAISESVLTGTEAFF.

On this clone: The junction departs from germline at one end; a sequencing error may be responsible. The read ends 3 residues early relative to the CDR3; the germline J gene fills the gap. This sequence joins TRBV7-2 and TRBJ1-4, with a weak D call TRBD1 (5 bases). Germline values: CDR1 SGHTA, CDR2 FQGNSA. The CDR3 loop spans 15 amino acids. The CDR3 here is CASSLLGATIEKLFF. CDR3 DNA, as far as it was read: TGTGCCAGCAGCTTACTAGGGGCTACTATTGAAAAA.

Notes on this clone: The sequenced fragment ends 3 residues before the CDR3 boundary, so the rest is inferred from the germline J gene. The rearrangement joins TRBV2 to TRBJ2-7; 8 bases align to TRBD1. The CDR3 is 13 residues long. V was clipped by 5 bases and J by 3 bases; unmatched bases: 3. Germline lookup yields CDR1 SNHLY and CDR2 FYNNEI. The CDR3 bases that were read are TGTGCCAGCAGTATAGGACAGGGCTACGAG. Translated: CASSIGQGYE. The CDR3 as a whole reads CASSIGQGYEQYF.

A remark on this clone: The observed sequence ends 3 residues before the CDR3 terminus, with the missing tail filled in from the germline J gene. The chain is built from TRBV13 and TRBJ2-3; 10 nucleotides match TRBD2. Germline values: CDR1 PRHDT, CDR2 FYEKMQ (reference sequence). V dropped 5 bases and J dropped 1; count of bases not matched to a gene: 3. The CDR3 runs 15 residues. The CDR3 loop reads CASSTGLAGTDTQYF. The DNA read from the CDR3 is TGTGCCAGCAGCACTGGACTAGCGGGCACAGATACG.

Comments on this clone: One junction end disagrees with the germline gene, perhaps due to a read error. The CDR3 sequence is CASREGHSTGELFF. The sequenced CDR3 bases are TGTGCCAGCAGGGAAGGCCACAGCACCGGGGAG. This chain uses TRBV6-1 with TRBJ2-2; unclear D gene. The read gets to within 3 residues of the CDR3 end, and the germline J gene fills in the rest. The CDR3 is made up of 14 amino acids. Germline V lookup: CDR1 MNHNS, CDR2 SASEGT.

As regards this clone: The CDR3 extends 3 residues past the end of the read, so its final part is completed from the germline J gene. The chain carries TRBV5-4 and TRBJ2-3; 8 nucleotides line up with TRBD2. The germline V gene has CDR1 SGHNT and CDR2 YYREEE (reference sequence). V was pared by 4 bases and J by 4 bases, with 8 bases of the junction left unmatched. CDR3 size: 15 residues. The sequenced part of the CDR3 DNA is TGTGCCAGCAGCACCCCGGGGGGGCCGGCAGATACG. It yields the protein CASSTPGGPADT. The CDR3, in full, reads CASSTPGGPADTQYF.

The covered CDR3 bases are TGCAGTGCTAGCACAGGGGAGTCGTCAGATACG. Translating it yields CSASTGESSDT. The CDR3 in its entirety is CSASTGESSDTQYF. This chain links TRBV20-1 with TRBJ2-3; 7 bases line up with TRBD1. Coverage ceases 3 residues before the CDR3 finishes, and the germline J gene fills in the end. The germline V gene has CDR1 DFQATT and CDR2 SNEGSKA (reference sequence). CDR3 length equals 14 residues. V lost 3 bases and J lost 4; bases outside the gene matches: 7.

Concerning this clone itself: The read ends 3 residues shy of where the CDR3 ends; the end is completed using the germline J gene. The chain combines TRBV7-2 with TRBJ2-3; TRBD1 might be the D (5 bases). Germline V CDR1 and CDR2: SGHTA, FQGNSA. The CDR3 consists of 15 residues. Trimming removed 5 bases at V and 4 bases at J, with 16 bases between. CDR3 DNA, as far as it was read: TGTGCCAGCAGCCCAGGGCCTAGTCTTTCAGATACG. As protein: CASSPGPSLSDT. The whole CDR3 protein is CASSPGPSLSDTQYF.

Worth noting for this clone: The CDR3 end lies 3 residues beyond the end of the read and is filled in from the germline J gene. V and J are TRBV7-6 and TRBJ2-1; D is ambiguous. Trimming pared 2 bases from V and 2 bases from J, leaving 10 bases between. CDR1 is SGHVS and CDR2 is FNYEAQ in the germline V gene. The CDR3 is 15 amino acids. The CDR3 sequence: CASSLLTETYNEQFF. CDR3 DNA, as far as it was read: TGTGCCAGCAGCTTATTAACTGAGACCTACAATGAG.

About this clone: At one end, the junction sequence differs from germline, possibly due to a read error. From the germline J gene comes the end of the CDR3, since the read stops 3 residues before it. The chain joins TRBV2 to TRBJ2-1, with a weak D call TRBD1 (5 bases). Germline V gives CDR1 SNHLY, CDR2 FYNNEI. The CDR3 is made up of 15 amino acids. Partial CDR3 DNA: TGTGCCACCAGTCCGACAGTTACGTCCTACAATGAG. Residues: CATSPTVTSYNE. The whole CDR3 sequence reads CATSPTVTSYNEQFF.

Worth noting for this clone: The read stops 3 residues short of the end of the CDR3; the missing end is completed from the germline J gene. The V and J genes are TRBV6-1 and TRBJ2-7, with 8 bases identical to TRBD1. This CDR3 is built from 15 residues. Trimming took 3 bases from V and 4 from J; bases not matched to a gene: 8. Germline loops: CDR1 MNHNS, CDR2 SASEGT. The part of the CDR3 DNA that was read is TGTGCCAGCAGTGACGAAGACAGGGGACGGTACGAG. Protein sequence: CASSDEDRGRYE. The whole CDR3 is CASSDEDRGRYEQYF.

As regards this clone: The read falls 3 residues short of the CDR3 end, and the missing part is taken from the germline J gene. Additional DNA sequences in this sample encode the identical CDR3. This rearrangement joins TRBV18 to TRBJ1-1; TRBD1 might be the D (6 bases). The CDR3 has 15 residues. Germline CDR1 reads KGHSH; CDR2 reads LQKENI. V was pared by 6 bases and J by 3 bases, with 17 bases between. CDR3 loop: CASSPPGGRDTEAFF. Partial CDR3 DNA: TGTGCCAGCTCCCCCCCGGGGGGGCGGGACACTGAA. The full variable domain, rest sourced from reference TRBV18 and TRBJ1-1, is NAGVMQNPRHLVRRRGQEARLRCSPMKGHSHVYWYRQLPEEGLKFMVYLQKENIIDESGMPKERFSAEFPKEGPSILRIQQVVRGDSAAYFCASSPPGGRDTEAFFGQGTRLTVV.

As concerns this clone: The CDR3 goes on 3 residues after the read ends, and that part is filled in from the germline J gene. The V call is TRBV30, the J call TRBJ1-1, with D maybe TRBD1 (5 bases). V dropped 0 bases and J dropped 1 base, with 6 bases sitting between them. CDR3 length: 13 amino acids. Germline lookup yields CDR1 GTSNPN and CDR2 SVGIG (reference sequence). The part of the CDR3 DNA that was read is TGTGCCTGGAGTGTCGGGGGGAACACTGAA. It yields the protein CAWSVGGNTE. The whole CDR3 sequence is CAWSVGGNTEAFF.

Turning to this clone: The read is 3 residues too short to cover the CDR3 end, so that end is filled in from the germline J gene. The chain combines TRBV19 with TRBJ1-3, with D possibly TRBD1 on 5 matching bases. Germline CDR1 and CDR2: LNHDA and SQIVND (reference sequence). The CDR3 has 15 residues. Between the trimmed V and J ends, which lost 3 bases and 1 base, there was a span of 10 bases. CDR3 residues: CASSITPGSGNTIYF. The covered CDR3 bases are TGTGCCAGTAGTATCACCCCAGGGTCTGGAAACACC.

Concerning this clone itself: The CDR3 extends 3 residues past the end of the read, so its final part is completed from the germline J gene. V usage is TRBV7-7 and J usage is TRBJ2-1, with D perhaps matching TRBD1 (6 bases). V lost 1 base and J 8 bases, leaving 9 bases between the germline ends. Germline V gene data show CDR1 as SSHAT and CDR2 as FNYEAQ (reference sequence). This CDR3 is 13 amino acids long. The CDR3 sequence: CASSLGRGHEQFF. The covered CDR3 bases are TGTGCCAGCAGCTTAGGCAGGGGCCATGAG.

Details on this clone: The CDR3 extends 3 residues past the end of the read, so its final part is completed from the germline J gene. The chain employs TRBV7-9 and TRBJ2-1, with a possible D match to TRBD1 (5 bases). The V end was cut by 4 bases, the J end by 9 bases, with 13 bases between. CDR3 length: 13 amino acids. Germline CDR1 and CDR2: SEHNR and FQNEAQ (reference sequence). CDR3 sequence reads: CASSSPGWSEQFF. The DNA read from the CDR3 is TGTGCCAGCAGCTCCCCAGGGTGGAGTGAG.

Remarks on this clone: The CDR3 extends 3 residues past the end of the read, so its final part is completed from the germline J gene. This chain connects TRBV30 to TRBJ1-2; no reliable D call. The length of the CDR3 is 15 residues. V lost 4 bases to trimming and J lost 4 bases, with 19 bases between them. CDR1 GTSNPN and CDR2 SVGIG come from the germline V gene (reference sequence). Partial CDR3 DNA: TGTGCCTGGAATTTCAATCAGGTGCTTGGCTATGGC. Encoded protein: CAWNFNQVLGYG. The whole CDR3 protein reads CAWNFNQVLGYGYTF.

On this clone itself: Read sequence stops 3 residues before the CDR3 end, and the germline J gene provides the missing end. This chain connects TRBV6-2 or TRBV6-3 to TRBJ1-4; D is undetermined. Per germline, CDR1 MNHEY and CDR2 SVGEGT. This CDR3 is built from 15 residues. V was clipped by 4 bases and J by 5 bases, with 14 bases between them. Partial CDR3 DNA: TGTGCCAGCAGTTTTCTTTTCAGGCAGAATGAAAAA. Its protein product is CASSFLFRQNEK. In full, the CDR3 is CASSFLFRQNEKLFF.

Regarding this clone: The CDR3 extends 3 residues past the end of the read, so its final part is completed from the germline J gene. The J gene is TRBJ2-3, the V gene TRBV2, with a possible D match to TRBD2 (5 bases). This CDR3 is built from 15 residues. Germline-derived CDR1 and CDR2 are SNHLY and FYNNEI. V was clipped by 2 bases and J by 0 bases, with 9 bases between them. The CDR3 here is CASSERRGSTDTQYF. CDR3 DNA (partial): TGTGCCAGCAGTGAACGGCGAGGGAGCACAGATACG.